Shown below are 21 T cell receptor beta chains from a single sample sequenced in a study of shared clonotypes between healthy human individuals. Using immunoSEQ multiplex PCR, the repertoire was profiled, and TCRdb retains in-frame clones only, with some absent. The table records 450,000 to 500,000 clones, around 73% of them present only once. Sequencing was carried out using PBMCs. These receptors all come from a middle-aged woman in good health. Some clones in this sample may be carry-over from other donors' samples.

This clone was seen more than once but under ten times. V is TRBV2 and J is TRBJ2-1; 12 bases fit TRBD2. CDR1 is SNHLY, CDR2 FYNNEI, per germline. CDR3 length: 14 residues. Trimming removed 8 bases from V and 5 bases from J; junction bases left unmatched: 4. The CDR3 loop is CASGGLAGNNEQFF. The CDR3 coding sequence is TGTGCCAGCGGGGGACTAGCGGGTAACAATGAGCAGTTCTTC.

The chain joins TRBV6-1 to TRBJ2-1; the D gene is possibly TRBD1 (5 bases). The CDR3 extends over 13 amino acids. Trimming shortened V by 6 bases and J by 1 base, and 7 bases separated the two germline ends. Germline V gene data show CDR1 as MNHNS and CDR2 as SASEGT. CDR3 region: CASRDSSYNEQFF. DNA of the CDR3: TGTGCCAGCAGAGACAGTTCCTACAATGAGCAGTTCTTC.

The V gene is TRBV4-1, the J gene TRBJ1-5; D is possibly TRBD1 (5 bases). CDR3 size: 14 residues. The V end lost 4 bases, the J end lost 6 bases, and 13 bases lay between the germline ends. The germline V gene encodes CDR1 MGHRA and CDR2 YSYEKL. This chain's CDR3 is CASSPAGDFQPQHF. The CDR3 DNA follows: TGCGCCAGCAGCCCCGCGGGGGATTTTCAGCCCCAGCATTTT.

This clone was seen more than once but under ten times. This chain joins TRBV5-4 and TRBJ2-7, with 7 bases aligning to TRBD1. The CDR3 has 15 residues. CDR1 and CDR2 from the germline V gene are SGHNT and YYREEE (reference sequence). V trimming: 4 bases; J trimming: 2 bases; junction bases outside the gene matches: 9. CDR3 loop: CASSPGTDPTYEQYF. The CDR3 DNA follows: TGTGCCAGCAGCCCGGGGACAGACCCTACCTACGAGCAGTACTTC.

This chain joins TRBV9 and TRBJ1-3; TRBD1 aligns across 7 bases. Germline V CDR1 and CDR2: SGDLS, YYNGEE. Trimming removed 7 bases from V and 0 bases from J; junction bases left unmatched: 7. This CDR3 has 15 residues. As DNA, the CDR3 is TGTGCCAGCGCGGTGGGACAGAGCTCTGGAAACACCATATATTTT. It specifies CASAVGQSSGNTIYF. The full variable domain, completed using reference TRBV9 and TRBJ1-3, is DSGVTQTPKHLITATGQRVTLRCSPRSGDLSVYWYQQSLDQGLQFLIQYYNGEERAKGNILERFSAQQFPDLHSELNLSSLELGDSALYFCASAVGQSSGNTIYFGEGSWLTVV.

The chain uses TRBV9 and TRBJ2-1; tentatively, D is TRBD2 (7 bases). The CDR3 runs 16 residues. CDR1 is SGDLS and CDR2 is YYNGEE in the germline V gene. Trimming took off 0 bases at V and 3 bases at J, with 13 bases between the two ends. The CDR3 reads CASSVAGGRDYNEQFF. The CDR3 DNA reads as TGTGCCAGCAGCGTAGCCGGGGGGCGAGACTACAATGAGCAGTTCTTC.

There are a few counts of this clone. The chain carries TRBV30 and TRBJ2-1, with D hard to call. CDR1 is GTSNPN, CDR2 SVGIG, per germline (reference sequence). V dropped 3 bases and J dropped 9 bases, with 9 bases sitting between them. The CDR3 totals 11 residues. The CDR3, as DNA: TGTGCCTGGAGCCTCACGGGTGAGCAGTTCTTC. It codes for CAWSLTGEQFF. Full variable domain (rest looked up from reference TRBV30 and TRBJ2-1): SQTIHQWPATLVQPVGSPLSLECTVEGTSNPNLYWYRQAAGRGLQLLFYSVGIGQISSEVPQNLSASRPQDRQFILSSKKLLLSDSGFYLCAWSLTGEQFFGPGTRLTVL.

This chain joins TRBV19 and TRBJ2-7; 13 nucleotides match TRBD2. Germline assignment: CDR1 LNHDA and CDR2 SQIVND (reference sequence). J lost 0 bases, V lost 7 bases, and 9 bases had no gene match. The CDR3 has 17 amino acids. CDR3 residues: CASKNSGTSGTSYEQYF. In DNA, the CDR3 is TGTGCCAGTAAGAACTCCGGGACTAGCGGGACCTCCTACGAGCAGTACTTC. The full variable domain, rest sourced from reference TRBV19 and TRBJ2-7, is DGGITQSPKYLFRKEGQNVTLSCEQNLNHDAMYWYRQDPGQGLRLIYYSQIVNDFQKGDIAEGYSVSREKKESFPLTVTSAQKNPTAFYLCASKNSGTSGTSYEQYFGPGTRLTVT.

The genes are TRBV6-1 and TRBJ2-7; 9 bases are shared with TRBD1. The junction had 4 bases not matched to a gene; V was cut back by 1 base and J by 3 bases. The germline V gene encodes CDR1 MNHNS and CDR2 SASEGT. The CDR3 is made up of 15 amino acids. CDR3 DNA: TGTGCCAGCAGTGAAGAAGGGACAGGGTTCTACGAGCAGTACTTC. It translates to CASSEEGTGFYEQYF.

The CDR3 coding sequence is TGTGCCAGCAGAAGGCCCCCAGGGACAGGGGATGGGTATGGCTACACCTTC. This encodes CASRRPPGTGDGYGYTF. The chain has TRBV28 and TRBJ1-2; 10 bases agree with TRBD1. V lost 6 bases, J lost 5 bases, and 15 bases stayed unmatched. This CDR3 region has 17 residues. CDR1 and CDR2 (germline): MDHEN, SYDVKM.

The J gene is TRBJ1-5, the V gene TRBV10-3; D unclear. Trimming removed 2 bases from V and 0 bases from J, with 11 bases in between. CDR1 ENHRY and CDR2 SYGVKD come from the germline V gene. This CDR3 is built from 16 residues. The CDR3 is CAISERVENSNQPQHF. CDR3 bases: TGTGCCATCAGTGAGAGGGTGGAGAATAGCAATCAGCCCCAGCATTTT.

The CDR3 region has the DNA TGTGCCAGCATAGGCGGAACTGAAGCTTTCTTT. Its translation: CASIGGTEAFF. The chain has TRBV6-5 and TRBJ1-1; no definite D call. The germline gives CDR1 MNHEY, CDR2 SVGAGI. Trimming took 7 bases from V and 5 from J, leaving 8 bases between them. This CDR3 has 11 amino acids.

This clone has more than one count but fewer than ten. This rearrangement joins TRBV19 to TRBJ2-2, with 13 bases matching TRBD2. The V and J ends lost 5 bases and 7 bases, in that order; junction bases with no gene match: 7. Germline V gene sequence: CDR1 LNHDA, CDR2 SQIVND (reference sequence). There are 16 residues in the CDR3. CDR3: CASSPGLAGAGGELFF. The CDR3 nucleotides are TGTGCCAGTAGTCCCGGACTAGCGGGAGCTGGCGGGGAGCTGTTTTTT.

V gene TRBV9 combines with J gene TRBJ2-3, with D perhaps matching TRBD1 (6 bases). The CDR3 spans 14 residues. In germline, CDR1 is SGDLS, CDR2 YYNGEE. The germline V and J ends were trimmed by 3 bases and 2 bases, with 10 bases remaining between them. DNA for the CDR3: TGTGCCAGCAGCGGGACAGTCTTCACAGATACGCAGTATTTT. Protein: CASSGTVFTDTQYF.

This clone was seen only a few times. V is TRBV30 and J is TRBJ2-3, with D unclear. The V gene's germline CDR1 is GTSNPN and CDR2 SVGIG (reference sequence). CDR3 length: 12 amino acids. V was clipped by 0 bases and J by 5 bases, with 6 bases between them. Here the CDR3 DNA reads TGTGCCTGGAGTGTACAAGTAGATACGCAGTATTTT. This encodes CAWSVQVDTQYF.

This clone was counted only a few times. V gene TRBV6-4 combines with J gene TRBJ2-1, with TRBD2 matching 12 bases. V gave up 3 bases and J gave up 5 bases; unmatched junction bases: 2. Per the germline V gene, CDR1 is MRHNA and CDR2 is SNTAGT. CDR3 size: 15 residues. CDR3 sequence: CASSETSGSHNEQFF. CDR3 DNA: TGTGCCAGCAGTGAGACTAGCGGGAGCCACAATGAGCAGTTCTTC.

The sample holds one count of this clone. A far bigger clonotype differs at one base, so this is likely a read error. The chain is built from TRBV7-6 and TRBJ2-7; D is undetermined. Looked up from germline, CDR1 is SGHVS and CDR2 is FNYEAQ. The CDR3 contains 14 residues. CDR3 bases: TGTGCCAGCAGCTTAGGCCGGAGCTCCTGCGAGCAGTACTTC. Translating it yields CASSLGRSSCEQYF.

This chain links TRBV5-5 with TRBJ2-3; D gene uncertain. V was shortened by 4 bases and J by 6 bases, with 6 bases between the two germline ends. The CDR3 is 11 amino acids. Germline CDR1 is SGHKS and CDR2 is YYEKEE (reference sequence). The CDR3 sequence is CASSPRDTQYF. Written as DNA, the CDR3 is TGTGCCAGCAGCCCCAGGGATACGCAGTATTTT.

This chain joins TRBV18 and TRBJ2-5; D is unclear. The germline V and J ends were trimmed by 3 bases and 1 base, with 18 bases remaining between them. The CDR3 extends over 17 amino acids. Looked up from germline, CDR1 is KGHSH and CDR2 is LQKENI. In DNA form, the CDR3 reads TGTGCCAGCTCACCTTTTAAGCAGGTCCCCTTCCAAGAGACCCAGTACTTC. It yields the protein CASSPFKQVPFQETQYF.

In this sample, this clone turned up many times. The CDR3 here is CASKLLQGPQETQYF. The DNA for the CDR3 is TGTGCCAGCAAACTGCTCCAGGGGCCACAAGAGACCCAGTACTTC. J is TRBJ2-5 and V is TRBV6-1, with a weak D call TRBD1 (6 bases). The V end was cut by 7 bases, the J end by 2 bases, with 17 bases between. Germline V gene data show CDR1 as MNHNS and CDR2 as SASEGT. This CDR3 comprises 15 residues.

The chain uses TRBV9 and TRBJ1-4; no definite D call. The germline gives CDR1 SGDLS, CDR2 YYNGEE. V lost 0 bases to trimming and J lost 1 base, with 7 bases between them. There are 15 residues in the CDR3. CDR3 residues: CASSVGTLTNEKLFF. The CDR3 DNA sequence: TGTGCCAGCAGCGTAGGGACTCTAACTAATGAAAAACTGTTTTTT.